This T cell receptor (beta chain) was found in a study of human T cells and chemical hapten exposure. Study-wide context: Subjects had 2% DPC placed on roughly 2 cm by roughly 2 cm of upper inner arm skin for sensitization. Study results and caveats: There were significantly more large CDR3 similarity clusters among expanded TCRs than among controls. TCRs whose frequency exceeded 1 in 1000 remained the same following DPC sensitization.

To note about this clonotype: The target antigen is unknown.

Germline CDR1 MNHEY, CDR2 SVGAGI. The CDR3 spans 14 residues. V was clipped by 6 bases and J by 5 bases, with 13 bases between them. The time point was: patch test 3, about 24 weeks after DPC sensitization. Treatment in this sample: therapeutic diphenylcyclopropenone sensitization with weekly scalp DPC. One entry per CDR3 protein, called by TCRdb with MiXCR from the RACE reads. The data hold around 150,000 distinct CDR3 sequences, with roughly 25% observed a single time. The genes are TRBV6-5 and TRBJ1-4; D remains unclear. This TCR was recovered from a woman between 18 and 30 years old with alopecia areata. Some clones in this sample may be carry-over from other donors' samples. The sample was whole blood, taken in connection with sensitization to the hapten diphenylcyclopropenone (DPC). DNA for the CDR3: TGTGCCAGCAGGACCCACGGAAGAAATGAAAAACTGTTTTTT. It specifies CASRTHGRNEKLFF.